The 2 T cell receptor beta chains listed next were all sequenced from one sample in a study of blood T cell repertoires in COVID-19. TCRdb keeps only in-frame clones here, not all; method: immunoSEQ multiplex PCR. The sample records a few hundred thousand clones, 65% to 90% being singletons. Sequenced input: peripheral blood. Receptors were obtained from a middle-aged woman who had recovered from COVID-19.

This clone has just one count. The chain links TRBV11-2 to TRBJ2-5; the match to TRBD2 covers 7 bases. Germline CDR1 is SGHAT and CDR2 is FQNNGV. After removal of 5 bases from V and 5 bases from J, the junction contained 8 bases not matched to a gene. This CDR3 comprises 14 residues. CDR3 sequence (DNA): TGTGCCAGCAGCAGGTCCGGGGGGATGGAGACCCAGTACTTC. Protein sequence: CASSRSGGMETQYF.

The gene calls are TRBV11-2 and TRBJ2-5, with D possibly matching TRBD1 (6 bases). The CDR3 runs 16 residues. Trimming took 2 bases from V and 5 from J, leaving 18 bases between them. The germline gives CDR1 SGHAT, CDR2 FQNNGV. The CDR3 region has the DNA TGTGCCAGCAGCTTAATGATGGCAGGGGTTACGGAGACCCAGTACTTC. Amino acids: CASSLMMAGVTETQYF. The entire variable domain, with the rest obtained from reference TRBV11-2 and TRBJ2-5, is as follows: EAGVAQSPRYKIIEKRQSVAFWCNPISGHATLYWYQQILGQGPKLLIQFQNNGVVDDSQLPKDRFSAERLKGVDSTLKIQPAKLEDSAVYLCASSLMMAGVTETQYFGPGTRLLVL.